These T cell receptor beta chains were read from a single sample in a study of blood T cell repertoires in COVID-19. Some clones are missing from TCRdb's copy, which holds only in-frame ones; the method was immunoSEQ multiplex PCR. The sample contains approximately 140,000 clones, less than 90% of which appear only once. The sample comprised PBMCs or T cells enriched from blood (not recorded which). These receptor sequences come from a woman in her forties or fifties who had been exposed to COVID-19. Each CDR3 is given with its conserved first and last residue. A D gene is named only where the DNA matches it firmly. Clone size is not always given. Where it is, it says once, few, many or a class for expanded clones.

d_gene	len	v_gene	abundance	j_gene	CDR3nt	CDR3aa
TRBD2	17	TRBV7-2	once	TRBJ2-5	TGTGCCAGCAGCTTAGGGGCTAGCGGGAGATCGGTAAAGACCCAGTACTTC	CASSLGASGRSVKTQYF
-	13	TRBV3-1/TRBV3-2	-	TRBJ2-1	TGTGCCAGCAGCCCCCCCCTTAGCAATGAGCAGTTCTTC	CASSPPLSNEQFF
TRBD2	16	TRBV27	-	TRBJ2-7	TGTGCCAGCAGTACCTCGACTAGCGGGAGGCTCTACGAGCAGTACTTC	CASSTSTSGRLYEQYF
TRBD2	15	TRBV7-3	-	TRBJ2-5	TGTGCCAGCAGCTGGACTAGCGGGGGCCAAGAGACCCAGTACTTC	CASSWTSGGQETQYF
-	11	TRBV12-3/TRBV12-4	-	TRBJ1-2	TGTGCCAGCAGTTTGGGCGATGGCTACACCTTC	CASSLGDGYTF
-	15	TRBV19	-	TRBJ1-2	TGTGCCAGTAGTGGGGACCCCAGGGGCGACTATGGCTACACCTTC	CASSGDPRGDYGYTF
-	13	TRBV29-1	-	TRBJ1-1	TGCAGCGTTGCACAGGGAAGGTACACTGAAGCTTTCTTT	CSVAQGRYTEAFF
-	14	TRBV4-2	few	TRBJ1-5	TGTGCCAGCAGCCAAGATAGGGGTAACCAGCCCCAGCATTTT	CASSQDRGNQPQHF
TRBD1	15	TRBV13	-	TRBJ2-1	TGTGCCAGCAGCTCGAGGGACAGGGGGCGGAATGAGCAGTTCTTC	CASSSRDRGRNEQFF
-	15	TRBV5-1	-	TRBJ2-3	TGCGCCAGCAGCTTGGAGGGGTCTAGCACAGATACGCAGTATTTT	CASSLEGSSTDTQYF
-	15	TRBV13	-	TRBJ2-1	TGTGCCAGCAGCCCACATACCAGCTCCTACAATGAGCAGTTCTTC	CASSPHTSSYNEQFF
TRBD2	15	TRBV6-5	-	TRBJ2-7	TGTGCCAGCAGCCGCACCGGGACTAGCTCCTACGAGCAGTACTTC	CASSRTGTSSYEQYF
TRBD1	14	TRBV7-6	-	TRBJ1-2	TGTGCCAGCAGTTCAAACAGGGGTAACTATGGCTACACCTTC	CASSSNRGNYGYTF
-	14	TRBV2	-	TRBJ2-7	TGTGCCAGCACCGGTGGACACCCCGACTACGAGCAGTACTTC	CASTGGHPDYEQYF
-	15	TRBV5-1	-	TRBJ1-2	TGCGCCAGCAGCTTGGTACCGGACAGTAACTATGGCTACACCTTC	CASSLVPDSNYGYTF
-	12	TRBV6-2/TRBV6-3	-	TRBJ2-1	TGTGCCAGCAGTTGGACCGGGGGTGAGCAGTTCTTC	CASSWTGGEQFF
TRBD1	17	TRBV5-1	-	TRBJ1-4	TGCGCCAGCAGCTTGAAGGGACAGGTGAGGCTTGGAGAAAAACTGTTTTTT	CASSLKGQVRLGEKLFF
TRBD2	19	TRBV4-3	-	TRBJ2-1	TGCGCCAGCAGTCATAGACTAGCGGGGGGGCCGAGCTCCTACAATGAGCAGTTCTTC	CASSHRLAGGPSSYNEQFF
-	12	TRBV7-2	-	TRBJ1-2	TGTGCCAGCAGCTATGCGTTACTAGGCTACACCTTC	CASSYALLGYTF
-	14	TRBV24-1	-	TRBJ2-2	TGTGCCACCAGTGATTCTAGCAACACCGGGGAGCTGTTTTTT	CATSDSSNTGELFF
TRBD1	13	TRBV5-5	-	TRBJ1-2	TGTGCCAGCAGCTTAGTGACAGGGGATGGCTACACCTTC	CASSLVTGDGYTF
TRBD1	15	TRBV7-2	-	TRBJ2-2	TGTGCCAGCAGCTCCCGGGACAGGGGGCGAGGGGAGCTGTTTTTT	CASSSRDRGRGELFF
-	14	TRBV28	few	TRBJ1-5	TGTGCCAGCTTCCCCGGTTTACCAAATCAGCCCCAGCATTTT	CASFPGLPNQPQHF
-	12	TRBV12-3/TRBV12-4	-	TRBJ1-2	TGTGCCAGCAGTATAGACAGGTCTGGCTACACCTTC	CASSIDRSGYTF
-	15	TRBV18	-	TRBJ2-2	TGTGCCAGCTCACCCGACAGAGAAAACACCGGGGAGCTGTTTTTT	CASSPDRENTGELFF
TRBD2	16	TRBV30	-	TRBJ2-1	TGTGCCTGGAGTGTTAGCGGGAGGGGCCCCTACAATGAGCAGTTCTTC	CAWSVSGRGPYNEQFF
-	16	TRBV7-3	-	TRBJ1-6	TGTGCCAGCAGCAAGGGGCCAGGTGAAGGGAATTCACCCCTCCACTTT	CASSKGPGEGNSPLHF
-	14	TRBV7-2	-	TRBJ1-1	TGTGCCAGCAGCCTCGCCGCGGGGCAGAGTAAAGGTTTCTTT	CASSLAAGQSKGFF